A single sample is the source of the 21 T cell receptor beta chains below, sequenced in a study of blood T cells in healthy people across ages. Together with a sample-barcoded 5' primer, a J-beta primer mix was included in a second PCR lasting about 6 to 11 cycles. MiXCR, applied by TCRdb to the 5' RACE reads, yields one record per CDR3 protein. The sample lists 540,000 or so distinct CDR3 sequences, around 24% occurring once. A further study also used this sample, focusing on T cells of mothers and their children.

Sequences were obtained from blood. The receptors shown here come from a boy between 10 and 17 years old in good health.

About this clonotype: This may be a read error, as it is one base from a much larger clone. The V and J genes are TRBV28 and TRBJ2-2, with unresolved D. This CDR3 spans 15 amino acids. Trimming shortened V by 4 bases and J by 3 bases, and 12 bases separated the two germline ends. In germline, CDR1 is MDHEN, CDR2 SYDVKM. The CDR3 region is CASSSLTVYTGELFF. The CDR3, as DNA: TGTGCCAGCAGTTCACTGACCGTGTACACCGGGGAGCTGTTTTTT.

The V call is TRBV20-1, the J call TRBJ2-4, with D perhaps matching TRBD1 or TRBD2 (5 bases each). V lost 3 bases, J lost 1 base, and 10 bases lay in between. This CDR3 is built from 14 residues. CDR1 is DFQATT, CDR2 SNEGSKA, per germline (reference sequence). CDR3: CSASEGWAKNIQYF. The CDR3 DNA reads as TGCAGTGCTAGTGAGGGGTGGGCCAAAAACATTCAGTACTTC.

The chain is built from TRBV20-1 and TRBJ1-2; weak D call: TRBD1 (5 bases). V was pared by 5 bases and J by 3 bases, with 22 bases between. CDR3 length: 16 amino acids. CDR1 and CDR2 (germline): DFQATT, SNEGSKA (reference sequence). CDR3 nucleotide sequence: TGCAGTGCTTACGCCCTTCACTTACGGGGCGACTATGGCTACACCTTC. This codes for CSAYALHLRGDYGYTF.

This clonotype was picked up a small number of times. The chain has TRBV19 and TRBJ1-1, with D perhaps matching TRBD1 (5 bases). Germline CDR1 and CDR2: LNHDA and SQIVND (reference sequence). Trimming took 3 bases from V and 3 from J, leaving 14 bases between them. This CDR3 comprises 15 residues. The CDR3, as DNA: TGTGCCAGTAGTATTGGGAGGGGCACCTACACTGAAGCTTTCTTT. Its protein is CASSIGRGTYTEAFF.

There are a few counts of this clonotype. The chain couples TRBV11-2 to TRBJ2-5; D is unclear. The CDR3 has 14 amino acids. Trimming took 6 bases from V and 2 from J, leaving 13 bases between them. Germline V gene lookup returns CDR1 SGHAT and CDR2 FQNNGV. CDR3 protein: CASRMVNGQETQYF. In nucleotides, the CDR3 is TGTGCCAGCAGGATGGTCAACGGTCAAGAGACCCAGTACTTC.

The V and J genes are TRBV2 and TRBJ2-1, with 7 nucleotides matching TRBD2. The CDR3 runs 18 residues. Germline CDR1 SNHLY, CDR2 FYNNEI. After removal of 4 bases from V and 2 bases from J, the junction contained 14 bases not matched to a gene. CDR3 loop: CASSGGGLHAATYNEQFF. Here the CDR3 DNA reads TGTGCCAGCAGTGGGGGGGGACTCCACGCTGCAACCTACAATGAGCAGTTCTTC.

The chain recombines TRBV29-1 with TRBJ2-5; possibly TRBD2 for D (5 bases). Germline CDR1 and CDR2: SQVTM and ANQGSEA. Deletions cut 2 bases from V and 0 bases from J, with 7 bases between. The CDR3 consists of 13 residues. In DNA, the CDR3 is TGCAGCGTTGAATGGGAGAACCAAGAGACCCAGTACTTC. Encoded protein: CSVEWENQETQYF.

In this sample, this clonotype turned up a few times. CDR3 in DNA: TGTGCCAGCATCATTGGGAGCGGGGGGATATATACGCAGTATTTT. Its protein product is CASIIGSGGIYTQYF. The rearrangement links TRBV6-1 to TRBJ2-3, with 9 bases matching TRBD2. The length of the CDR3 is 15 residues. The germline CDR1 and CDR2 sequences are MNHNS and SASEGT. V lost 7 bases to trimming and J lost 7 bases; unmatched junction nucleotides: 12.

V gene TRBV7-9 combines with J gene TRBJ1-1; D not certain. Germline values: CDR1 SEHNR, CDR2 FQNEAQ (reference sequence). The CDR3 consists of 14 residues. V was clipped by 2 bases and J by 1 base, with 8 bases between them. The CDR3 nucleotides are TGTGCCAGCAGCTTAATGCAATCGAACACTGAAGCTTTCTTT. It yields the protein CASSLMQSNTEAFF.

The chain combines TRBV7-9 with TRBJ2-1; no definite D call. The J call may be incorrect, as the DNA end agrees better with TRBJ2-7. The V gene's germline CDR1 is SEHNR and CDR2 FQNEAQ (reference sequence). CDR3 size: 12 residues. The CDR3 here is CASSQYGIEQYV. Written as DNA, the CDR3 is TGTGCCAGCAGCCAATACGGTATAGAGCAGTACGTC.

The chain recombines TRBV12-3 or TRBV12-4 with TRBJ1-6; D not certain. CDR3 length equals 14 residues. The V end lost 6 bases, the J end lost 7 bases, and 13 bases lay between the germline ends. Here the CDR3 reads CASRFWFWNSPLHF. In DNA, the CDR3 is TGTGCCAGCAGATTCTGGTTTTGGAATTCACCCCTCCACTTT.

This clonotype was seen a handful of times. The chain has TRBV4-1 and TRBJ2-5; 10 positions agree with TRBD2. Germline trimming cut 0 bases from V and 2 bases from J; bases unmatched to any gene: 9. This CDR3 has 18 amino acids. Germline-derived CDR1 and CDR2 are MGHRA and YSYEKL. CDR3 DNA: TGCGCCAGCAGCCAAGAGGGCAGCGGGGGGGCCCTTCAAGAGACCCAGTACTTC. Translation gives CASSQEGSGGALQETQYF.

This clonotype was seen ten or more times. CDR3 amino acids: CASRGISSYNEQFF. The CDR3 DNA sequence: TGTGCCAGCAGGGGAATTAGCTCCTACAATGAGCAGTTCTTC. The V and J genes are TRBV6-2 or TRBV6-3 and TRBJ2-1; D is unclear. Germline assignment: CDR1 MNHEY and CDR2 SVGEGT. Trimming took 6 bases from V and 0 from J, leaving 9 bases between them. This CDR3 contains 14 residues.

This clonotype has just a few counts. Relative to the germline gene, one junction end is altered; a read error may explain this. CDR3 in DNA: TGTGCCAGCAGCGACCGGGACAGGGGGCGCAGGGAGTTCTCGATGAACACTGGAGCTTTCTTT. Protein sequence: CASSDRDRGRREFSMNTGAFF. The chain recombines TRBV7-2 with TRBJ1-1; 12 positions agree with TRBD1. The CDR3 sequence is 21 residues long. Germline V gene sequence: CDR1 SGHTA, CDR2 FQGNSA.

This clonotype turned up a few times. The chain is built from TRBV20-1 and TRBJ1-4, with TRBD1 matching over 7 bases. The CDR3 covers 14 residues. The trim removed 5 bases at V and 3 bases at J, leaving 6 bases unmatched. CDR1 and CDR2 from the germline V gene are DFQATT and SNEGSKA (reference sequence). CDR3 amino acids: CSAARQGANEKLFF. The CDR3 DNA follows: TGCAGTGCTGCCAGACAGGGTGCTAATGAAAAACTGTTTTTT.

In regard to this clonotype: Its ends do not fully match the called genes, so a read error is possible. The chain employs TRBV7-7 and TRBJ2-7; D may be TRBD2 (5 bases). CDR3 size: 15 residues. Germline V gene sequence: CDR1 SSHAT, CDR2 FNYEAQ (reference sequence). CDR3 sequence reads: CASSLGISGNYEQYF. The DNA for the CDR3 is TGTGCTAGCAGCTTAGGTATATCGGGGAACTACGAGCAGTACTTC.

This chain joins TRBV6-6 and TRBJ1-2; D might be TRBD1 (5 bases). Germline CDR1 reads MNHNY; CDR2 reads SVGAGI (reference sequence). This CDR3 region has 15 residues. Trimming shortened V by 2 bases and J by 4 bases, and 14 bases separated the two germline ends. CDR3 amino acids: CASSYGPGPSYGYTF. DNA of the CDR3: TGTGCCAGCAGTTACGGACCGGGACCCTCCTATGGCTACACCTTC.

This clonotype appeared many times. CDR3 sequence (DNA): TGTGCCAGTAGCATGGGGGCTTACAATGAGCAGTTCTTC. It is translated as CASSMGAYNEQFF. The V and J genes are TRBV19 and TRBJ2-1, with a weak D call TRBD1 (6 bases). This CDR3 region has 13 residues. Trimming cost V 6 bases and J 4 bases, with 10 bases left between them. Germline values: CDR1 LNHDA, CDR2 SQIVND (reference sequence).

Only a few counts were recorded for this clonotype. The gene calls are TRBV9 and TRBJ2-4; D might be TRBD1 (6 bases). Germline values: CDR1 SGDLS, CDR2 YYNGEE. CDR3 length equals 16 residues. The V gene lost 0 bases and the J gene lost 3 bases, with 13 bases spanning the gap. In DNA, the CDR3 is TGTGCCAGCAGCGTAGACCCGCAGGGGATCAAAAACATTCAGTACTTC. This gives the protein CASSVDPQGIKNIQYF.

The chain joins TRBV11-2 to TRBJ1-3; TRBD1 agrees at 7 bases. Germline V lookup: CDR1 SGHAT, CDR2 FQNNGV. CDR3 length: 18 residues. Losses at the gene ends were 5 bases for V and 0 bases for J; bases not matched to a gene: 13. CDR3 bases: TGTGCCAGCAGCGCAAGAACCGGGACAGTGCACTCTGGAAACACCATATATTTT. Translating it yields CASSARTGTVHSGNTIYF.

The chain carries TRBV5-1 and TRBJ2-7; unclear D gene. The germline V and J ends were trimmed by 4 bases and 12 bases, with 20 bases remaining between them. The CDR3 runs 13 residues. The germline gives CDR1 SGHRS, CDR2 YFSETQ. The CDR3 region has the DNA TGCGCCAGCAGCACTACCGGGTCCCTTATGTGGTACTTC. As protein: CASSTTGSLMWYF.